Below, one T cell receptor beta chain is given with its context. Its antigen remains unknown. Added by template switching were UMIs that each held a 6-nucleotide sample barcode. TCRdb reprocessed the 5' RACE reads and stores each CDR3 protein as one record, lacking DNA. The repertoire shows around 400,000 distinct CDR3 sequences; the top ten hold approximately 2.3%. These data originate in a study of monozygotic twins with inflammatory bowel disease. General study findings and limits: IBD patients, compared with healthy twins, shared fewer clonotypes with others (especially with disease activity). IBD patients showed reduced TCRbeta diversity (inverse Simpson) versus healthy co-twins.

Germline values: CDR1 SEHNR, CDR2 FQNEAQ (reference sequence). The CDR3 runs to 12 residues. The sample comprised blood. The TCR originated in a human donor with ulcerative colitis or Crohn's disease, or a healthy co-twin of an affected twin (not recorded which). The V and J genes are TRBV7-9 and TRBJ1-2; there is no DNA to check the TCRdb D call of TRBD1. CDR3 loop: CATGQGTYGYTF.